Included here is one T cell receptor (beta chain) sequence, with context. The CDR3 spans 15 residues. V gave up 5 bases and J gave up 4 bases; unmatched junction bases: 9. Germline V gene lookup returns CDR1 LNHDA and CDR2 SQIVND (reference sequence). This record comes from a study of blood T cell repertoires in COVID-19. Profiling relied on immunoSEQ multiplex PCR, and the TCRdb table lists in-frame clones only, not all of them. Counted here are under 55,000 clones, over 75% occurring once; the ten biggest clones make up over 11%. The sequencing sample was made of peripheral blood. This chain joins TRBV19 and TRBJ2-7, with 9 nucleotides matching TRBD1. The clonotype was recovered from a human donor in a cohort sampled during active COVID-19. CDR3 nucleotides: TGTGCCAGTAGTCCCCGACAGGGGGAGGCGTACGAGCAGTACTTC. It specifies CASSPRQGEAYEQYF.